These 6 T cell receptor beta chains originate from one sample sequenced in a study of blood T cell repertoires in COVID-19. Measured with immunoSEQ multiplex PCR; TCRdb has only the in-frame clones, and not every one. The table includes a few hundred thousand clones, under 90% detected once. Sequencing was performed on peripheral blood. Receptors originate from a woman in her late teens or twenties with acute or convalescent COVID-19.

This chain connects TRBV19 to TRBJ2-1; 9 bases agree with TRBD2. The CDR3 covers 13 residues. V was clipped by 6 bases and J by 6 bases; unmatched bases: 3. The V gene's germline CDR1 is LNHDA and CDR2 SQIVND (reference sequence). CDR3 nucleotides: TGTGCCAGTAGCGGCGGGAGGGGCAATGAGCAGTTCTTC. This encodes CASSGGRGNEQFF.

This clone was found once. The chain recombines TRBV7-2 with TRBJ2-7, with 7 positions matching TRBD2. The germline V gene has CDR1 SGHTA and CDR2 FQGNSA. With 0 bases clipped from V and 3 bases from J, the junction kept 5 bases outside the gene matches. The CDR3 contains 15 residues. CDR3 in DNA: TGTGCCAGCAGCTTAGCGTCTAGCGGCTACTACGAGCAGTACTTC. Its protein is CASSLASSGYYEQYF.

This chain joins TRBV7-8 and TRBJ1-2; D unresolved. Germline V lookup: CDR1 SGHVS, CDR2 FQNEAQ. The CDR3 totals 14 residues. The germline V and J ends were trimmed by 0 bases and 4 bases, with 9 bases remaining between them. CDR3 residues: CASSLAYSGYGYTF. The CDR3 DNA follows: TGTGCCAGCAGCTTAGCGTACAGTGGCTATGGCTACACCTTC.

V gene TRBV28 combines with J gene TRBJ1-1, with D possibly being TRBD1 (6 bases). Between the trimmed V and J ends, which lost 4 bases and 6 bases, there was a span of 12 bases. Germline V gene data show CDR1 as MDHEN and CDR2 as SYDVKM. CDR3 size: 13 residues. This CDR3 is CASSYVSGAEAFF. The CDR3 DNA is TGTGCCAGCAGTTACGTTTCAGGGGCTGAAGCTTTCTTT. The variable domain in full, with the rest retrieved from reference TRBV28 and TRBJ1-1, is DVKVTQSSRYLVKRTGEKVFLECVQDMDHENMFWYRQDPGLGLRLIYFSYDVKMKEKGDIPEGYSVSREKKERFSLILESASTNQTSMYLCASSYVSGAEAFFGQGTRLTVV.

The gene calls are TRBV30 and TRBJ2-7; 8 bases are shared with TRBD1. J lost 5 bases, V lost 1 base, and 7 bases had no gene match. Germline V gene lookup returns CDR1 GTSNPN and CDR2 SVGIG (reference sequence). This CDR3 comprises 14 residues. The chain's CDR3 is CAWSGGQGYHEQYF. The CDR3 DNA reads TGTGCCTGGAGTGGCGGACAGGGCTACCACGAGCAGTACTTC.

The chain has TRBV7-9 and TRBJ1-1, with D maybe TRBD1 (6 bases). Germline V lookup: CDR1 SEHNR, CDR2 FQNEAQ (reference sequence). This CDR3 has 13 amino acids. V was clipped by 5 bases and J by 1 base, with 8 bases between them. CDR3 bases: TGTGCCAGCAGCCTGACAGGGAACACTGAAGCTTTCTTT. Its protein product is CASSLTGNTEAFF.